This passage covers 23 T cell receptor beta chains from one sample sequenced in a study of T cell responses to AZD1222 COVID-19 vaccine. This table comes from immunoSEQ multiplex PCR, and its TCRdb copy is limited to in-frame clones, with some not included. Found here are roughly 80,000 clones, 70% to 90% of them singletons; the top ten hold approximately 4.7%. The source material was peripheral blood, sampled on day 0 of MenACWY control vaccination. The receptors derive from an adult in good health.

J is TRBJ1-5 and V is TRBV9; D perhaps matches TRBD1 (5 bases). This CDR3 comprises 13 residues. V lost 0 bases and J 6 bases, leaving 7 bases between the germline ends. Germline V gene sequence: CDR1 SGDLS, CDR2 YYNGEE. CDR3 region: CASSVGGVQPQHF. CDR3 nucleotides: TGTGCCAGCAGCGTAGGGGGCGTTCAGCCCCAGCATTTT.

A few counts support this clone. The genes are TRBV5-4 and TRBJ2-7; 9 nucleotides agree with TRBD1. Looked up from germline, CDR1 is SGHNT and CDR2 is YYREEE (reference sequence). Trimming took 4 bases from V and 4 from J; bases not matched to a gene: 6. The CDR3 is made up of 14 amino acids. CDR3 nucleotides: TGTGCCAGCAGCCGGGGACAGGGCGTATACGAGCAGTACTTC. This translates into CASSRGQGVYEQYF.

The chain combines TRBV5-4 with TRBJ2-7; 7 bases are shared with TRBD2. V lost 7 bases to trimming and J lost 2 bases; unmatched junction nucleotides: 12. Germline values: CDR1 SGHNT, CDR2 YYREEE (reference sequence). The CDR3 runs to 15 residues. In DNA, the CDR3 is TGTGCCAGCGCTCGGGGGGAGACGGGGACCTACGAGCAGTACTTC. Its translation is CASARGETGTYEQYF.

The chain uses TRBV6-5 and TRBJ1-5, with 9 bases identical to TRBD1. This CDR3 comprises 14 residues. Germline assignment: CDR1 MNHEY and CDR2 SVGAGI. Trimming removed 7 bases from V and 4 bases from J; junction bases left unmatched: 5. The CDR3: CASKNDRGNQPQHF. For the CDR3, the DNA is TGTGCCAGCAAGAACGACAGGGGGAATCAGCCCCAGCATTTT.

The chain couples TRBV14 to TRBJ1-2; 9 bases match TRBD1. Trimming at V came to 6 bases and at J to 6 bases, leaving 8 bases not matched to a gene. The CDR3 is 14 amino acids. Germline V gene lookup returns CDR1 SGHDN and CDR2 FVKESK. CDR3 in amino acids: CASRPRDRANGYTF. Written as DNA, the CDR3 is TGTGCCAGCAGACCCCGGGACAGGGCAAATGGCTACACCTTC.

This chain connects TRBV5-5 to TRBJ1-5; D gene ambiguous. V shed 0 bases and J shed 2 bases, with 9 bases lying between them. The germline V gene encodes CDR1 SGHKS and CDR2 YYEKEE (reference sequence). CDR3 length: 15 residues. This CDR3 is CASSLEGSGNQPQHF. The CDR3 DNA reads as TGTGCCAGCAGCTTGGAAGGGAGTGGCAATCAGCCCCAGCATTTT.

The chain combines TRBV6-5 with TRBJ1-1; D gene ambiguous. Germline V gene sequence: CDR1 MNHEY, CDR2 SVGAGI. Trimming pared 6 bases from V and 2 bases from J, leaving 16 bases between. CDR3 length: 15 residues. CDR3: CASSPPGSVNTEAFF. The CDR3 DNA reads TGTGCCAGCAGCCCCCCAGGTTCGGTAAACACTGAAGCTTTCTTT.

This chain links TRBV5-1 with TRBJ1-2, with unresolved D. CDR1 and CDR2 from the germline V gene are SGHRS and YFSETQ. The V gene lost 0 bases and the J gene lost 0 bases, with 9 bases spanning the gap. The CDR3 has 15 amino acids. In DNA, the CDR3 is TGCGCCAGCAGCTTGGGTACCCGAACTAACTATGGCTACACCTTC. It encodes CASSLGTRTNYGYTF.

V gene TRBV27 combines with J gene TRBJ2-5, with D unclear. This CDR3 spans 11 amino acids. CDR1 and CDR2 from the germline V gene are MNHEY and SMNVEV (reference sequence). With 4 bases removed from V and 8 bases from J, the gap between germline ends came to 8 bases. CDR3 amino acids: CASSSSTTQYF. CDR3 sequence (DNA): TGTGCCAGCAGTTCCTCTACCACCCAGTACTTC.

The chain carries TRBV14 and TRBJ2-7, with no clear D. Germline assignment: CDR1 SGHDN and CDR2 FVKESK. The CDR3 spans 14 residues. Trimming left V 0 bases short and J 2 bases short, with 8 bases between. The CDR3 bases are TGTGCCAGCAGCCAAGAACCGGGCCCCTACGAGCAGTACTTC. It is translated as CASSQEPGPYEQYF. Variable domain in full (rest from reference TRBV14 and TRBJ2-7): EAGVTQFPSHSVIEKGQTVTLRCDPISGHDNLYWYRRVMGKEIKFLLHFVKESKQDESGMPNNRFLAERTGGTYSTLKVQPAELEDSGVYFCASSQEPGPYEQYFGPGTRLTVT.

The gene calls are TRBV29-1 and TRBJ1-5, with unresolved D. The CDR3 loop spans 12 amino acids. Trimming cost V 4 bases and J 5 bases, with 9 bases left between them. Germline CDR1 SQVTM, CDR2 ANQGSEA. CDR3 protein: CSVANTHQPQHF. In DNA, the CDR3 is TGCAGCGTTGCTAATACCCATCAGCCCCAGCATTTT.

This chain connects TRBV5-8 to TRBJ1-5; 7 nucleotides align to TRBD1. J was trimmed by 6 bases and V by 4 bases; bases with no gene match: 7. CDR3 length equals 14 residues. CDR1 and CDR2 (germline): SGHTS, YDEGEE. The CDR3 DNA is TGTGCCAGCAGCCAAGGACAGGCCTTTCAGCCCCAGCATTTT. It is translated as CASSQGQAFQPQHF. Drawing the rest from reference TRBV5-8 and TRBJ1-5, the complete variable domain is EAGVTQSPTHLIKTRGQQATLRCSPISGHTSVYWYQQALGLGLQFLLWYDEGEERNRGNFPPRFSGRQFPNYSSELNVNALELEDSALYLCASSQGQAFQPQHFGDGTRLSIL.

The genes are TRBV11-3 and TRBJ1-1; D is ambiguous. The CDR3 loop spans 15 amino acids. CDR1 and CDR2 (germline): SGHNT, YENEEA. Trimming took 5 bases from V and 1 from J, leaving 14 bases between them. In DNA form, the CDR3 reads TGTGCCAGCAGCACTACTAGGATTACGAACACTGAAGCTTTCTTT. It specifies CASSTTRITNTEAFF. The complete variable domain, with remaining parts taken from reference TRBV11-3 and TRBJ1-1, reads EAGVVQSPRYKIIEKKQPVAFWCNPISGHNTLYWYLQNLGQGPELLIRYENEEAVDDSQLPKDRFSAERLKGVDSTLKIQPAELGDSAVYLCASSTTRITNTEAFFGQGTRLTVV.

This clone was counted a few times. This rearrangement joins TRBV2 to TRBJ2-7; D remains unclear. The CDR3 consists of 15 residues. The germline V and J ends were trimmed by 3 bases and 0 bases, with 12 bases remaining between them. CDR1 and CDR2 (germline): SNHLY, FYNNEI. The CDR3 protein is CASSDGRASSYEQYF. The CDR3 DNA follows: TGTGCCAGCAGTGACGGACGGGCAAGCTCCTACGAGCAGTACTTC.

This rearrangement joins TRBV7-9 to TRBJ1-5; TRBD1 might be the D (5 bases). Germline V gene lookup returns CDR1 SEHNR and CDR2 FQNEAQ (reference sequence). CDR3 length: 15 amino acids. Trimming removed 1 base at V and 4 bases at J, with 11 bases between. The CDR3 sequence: CASSLGGVMNQPQHF. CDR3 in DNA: TGTGCCAGCAGCTTAGGGGGGGTAATGAATCAGCCCCAGCATTTT.

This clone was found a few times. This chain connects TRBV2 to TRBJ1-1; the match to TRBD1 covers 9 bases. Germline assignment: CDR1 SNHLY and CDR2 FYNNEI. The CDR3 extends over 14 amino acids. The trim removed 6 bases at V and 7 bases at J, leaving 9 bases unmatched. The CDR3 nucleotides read TGTGCCAGCAGCCCGGGACAGGGCTTAGGTGAAGCTTTCTTT. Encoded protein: CASSPGQGLGEAFF.

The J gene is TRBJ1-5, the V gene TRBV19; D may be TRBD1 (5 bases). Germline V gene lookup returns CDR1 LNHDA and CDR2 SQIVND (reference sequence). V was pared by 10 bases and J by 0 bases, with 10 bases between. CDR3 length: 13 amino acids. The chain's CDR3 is CATQDTSNQPQHF. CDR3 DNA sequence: TGTGCCACTCAGGACACTAGCAATCAGCCCCAGCATTTT.

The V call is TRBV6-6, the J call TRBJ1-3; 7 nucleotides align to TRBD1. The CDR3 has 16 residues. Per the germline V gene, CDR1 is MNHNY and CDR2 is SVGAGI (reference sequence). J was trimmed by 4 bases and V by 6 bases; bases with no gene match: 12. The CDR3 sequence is CASRPTGERVGNTIYF. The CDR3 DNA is TGTGCCAGCAGACCCACAGGGGAACGGGTAGGAAACACCATATATTTT.

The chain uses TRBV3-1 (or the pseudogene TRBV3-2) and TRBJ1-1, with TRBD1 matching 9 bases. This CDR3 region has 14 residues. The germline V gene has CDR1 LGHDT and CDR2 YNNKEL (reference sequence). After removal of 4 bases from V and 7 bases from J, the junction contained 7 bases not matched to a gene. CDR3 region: CASSPGQGLGEAFF. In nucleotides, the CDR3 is TGTGCCAGCAGCCCGGGACAGGGATTGGGTGAAGCTTTCTTT.

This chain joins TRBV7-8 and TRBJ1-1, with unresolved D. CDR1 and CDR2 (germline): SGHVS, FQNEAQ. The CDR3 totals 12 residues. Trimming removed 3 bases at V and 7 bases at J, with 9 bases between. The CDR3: CASSLTAVEAFF. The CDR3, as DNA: TGTGCCAGCAGCTTGACGGCAGTTGAAGCTTTCTTT.

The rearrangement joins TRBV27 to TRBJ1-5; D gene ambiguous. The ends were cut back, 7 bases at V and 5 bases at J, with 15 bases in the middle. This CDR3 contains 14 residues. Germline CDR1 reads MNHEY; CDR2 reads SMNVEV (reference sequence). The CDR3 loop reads CASIKGNLYQPQHF. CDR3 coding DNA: TGTGCCAGCATCAAAGGGAACCTATATCAGCCCCAGCATTTT.

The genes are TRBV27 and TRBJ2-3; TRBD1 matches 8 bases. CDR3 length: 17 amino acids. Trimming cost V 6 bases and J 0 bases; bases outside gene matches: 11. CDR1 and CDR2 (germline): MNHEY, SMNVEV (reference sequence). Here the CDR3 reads CASRIRLTGVSTDTQYF. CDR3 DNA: TGTGCCAGCAGAATACGGCTGACAGGGGTTAGCACAGATACGCAGTATTTT.

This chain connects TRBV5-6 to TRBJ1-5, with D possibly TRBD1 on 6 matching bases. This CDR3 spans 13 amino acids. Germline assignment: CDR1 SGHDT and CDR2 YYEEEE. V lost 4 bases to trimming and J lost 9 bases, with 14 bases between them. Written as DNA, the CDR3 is TGTGCCAGCAGCCCCAGGGGTCTCCGGCCCCAGCATTTT. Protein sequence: CASSPRGLRPQHF.